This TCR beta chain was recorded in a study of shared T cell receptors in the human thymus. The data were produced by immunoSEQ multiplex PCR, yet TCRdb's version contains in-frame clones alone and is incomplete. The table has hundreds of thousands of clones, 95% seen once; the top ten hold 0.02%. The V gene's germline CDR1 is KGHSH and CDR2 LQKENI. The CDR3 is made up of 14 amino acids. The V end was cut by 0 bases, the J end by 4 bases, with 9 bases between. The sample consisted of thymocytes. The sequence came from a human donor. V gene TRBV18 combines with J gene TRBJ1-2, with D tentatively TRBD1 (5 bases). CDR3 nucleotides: TGTGCCAGCTCACCACCCCGGGGACCCTATGGCTACACCTTC. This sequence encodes CASSPPRGPYGYTF. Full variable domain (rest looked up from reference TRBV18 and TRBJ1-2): NAGVMQNPRHLVRRRGQEARLRCSPMKGHSHVYWYRQLPEEGLKFMVYLQKENIIDESGMPKERFSAEFPKEGPSILRIQQVVRGDSAAYFCASSPPRGPYGYTFGSGTRLTVV.